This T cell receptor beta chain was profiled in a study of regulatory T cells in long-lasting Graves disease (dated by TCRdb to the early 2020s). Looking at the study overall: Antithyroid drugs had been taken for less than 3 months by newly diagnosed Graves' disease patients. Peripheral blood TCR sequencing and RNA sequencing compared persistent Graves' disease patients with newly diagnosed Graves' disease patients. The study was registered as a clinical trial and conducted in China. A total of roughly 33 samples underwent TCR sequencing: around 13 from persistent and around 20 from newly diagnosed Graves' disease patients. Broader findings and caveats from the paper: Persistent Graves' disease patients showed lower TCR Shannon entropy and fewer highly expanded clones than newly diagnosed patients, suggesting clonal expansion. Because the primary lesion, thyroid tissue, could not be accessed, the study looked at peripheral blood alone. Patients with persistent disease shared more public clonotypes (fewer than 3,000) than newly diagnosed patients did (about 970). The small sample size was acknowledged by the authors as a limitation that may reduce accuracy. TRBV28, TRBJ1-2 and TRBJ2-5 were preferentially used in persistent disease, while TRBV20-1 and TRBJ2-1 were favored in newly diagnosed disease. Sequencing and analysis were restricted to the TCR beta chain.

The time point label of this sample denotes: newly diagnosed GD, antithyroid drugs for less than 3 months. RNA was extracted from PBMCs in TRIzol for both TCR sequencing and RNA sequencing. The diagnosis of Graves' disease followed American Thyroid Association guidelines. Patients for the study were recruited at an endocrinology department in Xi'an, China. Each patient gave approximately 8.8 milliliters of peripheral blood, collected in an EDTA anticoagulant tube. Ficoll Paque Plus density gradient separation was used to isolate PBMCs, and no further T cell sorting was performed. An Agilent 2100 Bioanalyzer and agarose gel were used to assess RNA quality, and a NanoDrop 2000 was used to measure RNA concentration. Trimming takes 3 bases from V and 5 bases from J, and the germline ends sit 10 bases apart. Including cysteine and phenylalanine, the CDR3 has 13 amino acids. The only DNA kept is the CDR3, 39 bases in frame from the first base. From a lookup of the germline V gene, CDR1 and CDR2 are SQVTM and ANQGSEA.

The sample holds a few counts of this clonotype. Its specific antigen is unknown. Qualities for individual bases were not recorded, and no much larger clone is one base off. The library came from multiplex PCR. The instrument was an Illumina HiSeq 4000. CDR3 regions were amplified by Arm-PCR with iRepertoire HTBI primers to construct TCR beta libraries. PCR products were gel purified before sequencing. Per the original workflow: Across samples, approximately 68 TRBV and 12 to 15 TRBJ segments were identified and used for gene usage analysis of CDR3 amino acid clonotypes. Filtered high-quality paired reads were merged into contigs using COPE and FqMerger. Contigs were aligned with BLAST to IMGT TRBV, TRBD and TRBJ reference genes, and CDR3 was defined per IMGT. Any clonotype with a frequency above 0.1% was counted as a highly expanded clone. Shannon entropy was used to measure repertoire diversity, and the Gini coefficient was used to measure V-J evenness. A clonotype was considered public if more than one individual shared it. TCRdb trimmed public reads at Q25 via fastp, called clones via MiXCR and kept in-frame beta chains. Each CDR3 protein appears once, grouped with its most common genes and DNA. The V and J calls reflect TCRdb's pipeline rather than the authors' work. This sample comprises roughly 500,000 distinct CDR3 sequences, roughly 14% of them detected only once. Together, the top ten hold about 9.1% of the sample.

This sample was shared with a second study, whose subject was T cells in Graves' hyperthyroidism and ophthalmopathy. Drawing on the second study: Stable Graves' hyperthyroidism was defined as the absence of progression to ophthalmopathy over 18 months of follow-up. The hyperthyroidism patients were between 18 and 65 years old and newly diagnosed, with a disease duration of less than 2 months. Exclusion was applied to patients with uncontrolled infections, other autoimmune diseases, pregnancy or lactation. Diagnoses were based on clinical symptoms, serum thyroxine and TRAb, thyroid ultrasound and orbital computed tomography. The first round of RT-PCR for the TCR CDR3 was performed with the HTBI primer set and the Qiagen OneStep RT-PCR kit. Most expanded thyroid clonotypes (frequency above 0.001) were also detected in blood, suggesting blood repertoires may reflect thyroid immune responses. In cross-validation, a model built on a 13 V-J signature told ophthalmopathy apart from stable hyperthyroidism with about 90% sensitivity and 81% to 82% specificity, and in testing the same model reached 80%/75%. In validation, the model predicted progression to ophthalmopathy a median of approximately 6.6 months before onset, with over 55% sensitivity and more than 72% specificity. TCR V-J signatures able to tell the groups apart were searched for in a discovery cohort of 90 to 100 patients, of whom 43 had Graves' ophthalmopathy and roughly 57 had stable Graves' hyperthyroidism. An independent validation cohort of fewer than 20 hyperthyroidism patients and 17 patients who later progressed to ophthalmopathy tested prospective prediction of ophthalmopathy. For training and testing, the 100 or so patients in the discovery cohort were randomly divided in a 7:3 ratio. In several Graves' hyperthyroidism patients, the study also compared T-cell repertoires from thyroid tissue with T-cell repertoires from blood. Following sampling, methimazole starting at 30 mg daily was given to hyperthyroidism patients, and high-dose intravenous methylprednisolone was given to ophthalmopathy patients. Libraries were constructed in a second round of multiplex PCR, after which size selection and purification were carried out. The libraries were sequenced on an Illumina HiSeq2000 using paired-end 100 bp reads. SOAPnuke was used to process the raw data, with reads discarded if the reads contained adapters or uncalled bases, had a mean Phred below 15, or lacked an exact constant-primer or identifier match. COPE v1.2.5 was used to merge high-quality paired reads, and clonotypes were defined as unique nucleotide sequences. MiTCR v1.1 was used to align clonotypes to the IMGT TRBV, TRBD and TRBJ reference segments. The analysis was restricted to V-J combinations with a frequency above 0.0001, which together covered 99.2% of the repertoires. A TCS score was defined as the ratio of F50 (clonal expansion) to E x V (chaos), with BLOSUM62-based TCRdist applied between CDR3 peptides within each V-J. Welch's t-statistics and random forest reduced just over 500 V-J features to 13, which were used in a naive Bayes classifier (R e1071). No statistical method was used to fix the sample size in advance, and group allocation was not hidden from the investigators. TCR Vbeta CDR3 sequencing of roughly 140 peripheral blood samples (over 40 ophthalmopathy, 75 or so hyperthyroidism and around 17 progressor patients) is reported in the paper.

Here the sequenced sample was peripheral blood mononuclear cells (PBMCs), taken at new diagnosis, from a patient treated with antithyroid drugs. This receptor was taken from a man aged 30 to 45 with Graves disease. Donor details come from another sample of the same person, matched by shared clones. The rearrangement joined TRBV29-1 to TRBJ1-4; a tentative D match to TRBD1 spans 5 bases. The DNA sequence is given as TGCAGCGTTGAGGGGCCGGGGAATGAAAAACTGTTTTTT. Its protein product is CSVEGPGNEKLFF.